The rows below give T cell receptor beta chains drawn from one sample of a study of technical replicates of blood from several donors. The method was immunoSEQ multiplex PCR; TCRdb's version includes in-frame clones alone and lacks a portion of them. The data contain 77,000 or so clones, just under 95% of them singletons. The source material was T cells isolated from PBMCs. Source of these receptors: a human donor in good health. The CDR3 runs from the conserved cysteine through the conserved F or W. D genes are given only for firm matches. For some rows the clone size is stated as once, few or many, or as a class when expanded; others skip it.

clone size,D gene,J gene,V gene,CDR3 protein,CDR3 DNA
NA,TRBD1,TRBJ2-2,TRBV9,CASSPPWTGFTGELFF,TGTGCCAGCAGCCCCCCCTGGACAGGGTTCACCGGGGAGCTGTTTTTT
NA,NA,TRBJ1-5,TRBV9,CASSVGPTEQPQHF,TGTGCCAGCAGCGTAGGCCCAACAGAACAGCCCCAGCATTTT
NA,NA,TRBJ2-5,TRBV13,CASSQYGGLQETQYF,TGTGCCAGCAGCCAATACGGGGGATTACAAGAGACCCAGTACTTC
once,TRBD2,TRBJ2-1,TRBV28,CASSLGLAVNNEQFF,TGTGCCAGCAGTTTGGGACTAGCGGTAAACAATGAGCAGTTCTTC
NA,NA,TRBJ1-1,TRBV29-1,CSEKRGIEAFF,TGCAGCGAGAAAAGGGGGATTGAAGCTTTCTTT
NA,TRBD1,TRBJ2-3,TRBV7-9,CASSSDREQDTQYF,TGTGCCAGCAGCTCAGACAGGGAACAAGATACGCAGTATTTT
NA,TRBD2,TRBJ2-1,TRBV5-4,CASSLGTSGRAHEQFF,TGTGCCAGCAGCTTGGGGACTAGCGGGAGGGCCCATGAGCAGTTCTTC
once,TRBD2,TRBJ2-1,TRBV4-3,CASSHPRRTSGASSYNEQFF,TGCGCCAGCAGCCATCCAAGGCGAACTAGCGGGGCCAGCTCCTACAATGAGCAGTTCTTC
NA,NA,TRBJ2-6,TRBV7-2,CASSLVGGAGANVLTF,TGTGCCAGCAGCTTAGTCGGGGGAGCAGGGGCCAACGTCCTGACTTTC
NA,TRBD1,TRBJ1-1,TRBV5-4,CASSLEGQVTEAFF,TGTGCCAGCAGCTTGGAGGGACAGGTCACTGAAGCTTTCTTT
NA,TRBD1,TRBJ2-5,TRBV19,CASRTGAGETQYF,TGTGCCAGTAGGACAGGGGCGGGAGAGACCCAGTACTTC
NA,NA,TRBJ2-3,TRBV9,CASSGQKYTDTQYF,TGTGCCAGCAGCGGACAGAAGTACACAGATACGCAGTATTTT
NA,NA,TRBJ1-3,TRBV2,CASSDDSGNTIYF,TGTGCCAGCAGTGATGACAGCGGAAACACCATATATTTT
once,NA,TRBJ2-3,TRBV6-6,CASRLATDTQYF,TGTGCCAGCAGACTCGCCACAGATACGCAGTATTTT
NA,TRBD2,TRBJ2-1,TRBV11-3,CASSTGNSGRSSSYNEQFF,TGTGCCAGCAGCACCGGGAATAGCGGGAGGTCAAGCTCCTACAATGAGCAGTTCTTC
NA,NA,TRBJ2-2,TRBV7-9,CASSLRTSNTGELFF,TGTGCCAGCAGCTTAAGGACTTCGAACACCGGGGAGCTGTTTTTT
NA,TRBD1,TRBJ1-5,TRBV28,CASSSGQGIQPQHF,TGTGCCAGCAGTTCGGGACAGGGGATTCAGCCCCAGCATTTT
NA,TRBD1,TRBJ1-1,TRBV30,CASLRDRVNTEAFF,TGTGCCTCTTTACGAGACAGGGTGAACACTGAAGCTTTCTTT
NA,NA,TRBJ1-2,TRBV28,CASSFGGFGYGYTF,TGTGCCAGCAGTTTCGGGGGTTTTGGGTATGGCTACACCTTC
once,NA,TRBJ2-6,TRBV25-1,CASGKGEAGANVLTF,TGTGCCAGCGGGAAAGGGGAGGCTGGGGCCAACGTCCTGACTTTC
once,TRBD1,TRBJ2-6,TRBV7-3,CASSLGGDRVVTGANVLTF,TGTGCCAGCAGCTTAGGAGGGGACAGGGTGGTTACTGGGGCCAACGTCCTGACTTTC
NA,TRBD1,TRBJ1-5,TRBV30,CAWSTDRAPYSNQPQHF,TGTGCCTGGAGTACTGACAGGGCGCCATATAGCAATCAGCCCCAGCATTTT
NA,NA,TRBJ2-7,TRBV9,CASSAGSTYEQYF,TGTGCCAGCAGCGCGGGGTCTACCTACGAGCAGTACTTC
NA,NA,TRBJ1-4,TRBV7-9,CASSLGALSLNEKLFF,TGTGCCAGCAGCTTAGGGGCTTTAAGCCTTAATGAAAAACTGTTTTTT
NA,NA,TRBJ2-7,TRBV28,CASSLARGFYEQYF,TGTGCCAGCAGCTTAGCCAGGGGTTTCTACGAGCAGTACTTC
NA,TRBD1,TRBJ2-7,TRBV4-1,CASSPWTGLDEQYF,TGCGCCAGCAGCCCGTGGACAGGGCTCGACGAGCAGTACTTC
NA,NA,TRBJ2-7,TRBV6-6,CASSGGVLYEQYF,TGTGCCAGCAGCGGCGGAGTGCTCTACGAGCAGTACTTC
NA,NA,TRBJ2-2,TRBV6-1,CASRYSTGELFF,TGTGCCAGCAGATACAGCACCGGGGAGCTGTTTTTT
NA,TRBD1,TRBJ1-2,TRBV4-3,CASSRGLWDSPLETNGYTF,TGCGCCAGCAGCCGAGGACTGTGGGACAGCCCTTTGGAGACTAATGGCTACACCTTC
NA,NA,TRBJ1-4,TRBV28,CASSFLTDRWEKLFF,TGTGCCAGCAGTTTTTTGACTGACAGGTGGGAAAAACTGTTTTTT
NA,NA,TRBJ2-3,TRBV25-1,CASSLGLITDTQYF,TGTGCCAGCAGCCTGGGACTTATCACAGATACGCAGTATTTT
NA,TRBD2,TRBJ2-3,TRBV4-1,CASSPILAGTGLVDTQYF,TGCGCCAGCAGCCCGATACTAGCGGGAACCGGGTTGGTCGATACGCAGTATTTT
NA,TRBD2,TRBJ2-3,TRBV9,CASSPRTGLAGESTDTQYF,TGTGCCAGCAGCCCTAGGACGGGACTAGCGGGAGAGAGCACAGATACGCAGTATTTT
once,TRBD1,TRBJ1-1,TRBV30,CAWSKRDRDSTEAFF,TGTGCCTGGAGTAAACGGGACAGGGACAGCACTGAAGCTTTCTTT
NA,NA,TRBJ2-5,TRBV2,CATKLTALETQYF,TGTGCCACCAAGCTGACAGCGCTTGAGACCCAGTACTTC
once,TRBD1,TRBJ2-2,TRBV27,CASSLSGQGYSGELFF,TGTGCCAGCAGTTTGTCGGGACAGGGATACAGCGGGGAGCTGTTTTTT
NA,NA,TRBJ2-1,TRBV21-1,CASSKVSRLADTMRHGYNEQFF,TGTGCCAGCAGCAAAGTCTCAAGACTAGCGGATACAATGAGACACGGATACAATGAGCAGTTCTTC
NA,NA,TRBJ1-2,TRBV18,CASSPNRNYGYTF,TGTGCCAGCTCACCGAACAGAAACTATGGCTACACCTTC
once,NA,TRBJ2-1,TRBV4-2,CASSQGLGEPGSGNEQFF,TGTGCCAGCAGCCAAGGACTTGGCGAGCCGGGGAGTGGCAATGAGCAGTTCTTC
NA,TRBD1,TRBJ1-2,TRBV6-5,CASSPGQVYGYTF,TGTGCCAGCAGTCCTGGACAGGTCTATGGCTACACCTTC
NA,NA,TRBJ1-2,TRBV9,CASSVADFDGYTF,TGTGCCAGCAGCGTAGCCGACTTCGATGGCTACACCTTC
NA,TRBD1,TRBJ1-2,TRBV4-1,CASSLTGTGGYYGYTF,TGCGCCAGCAGCCTAACCGGGACAGGGGGCTACTATGGCTACACCTTC
NA,TRBD2,TRBJ2-5,TRBV7-7,CASSSTYGGGRETQYF,TGTGCTAGCAGCTCAACTTACGGGGGGGGAAGAGAGACCCAGTACTTC
NA,NA,TRBJ2-5,TRBV27,CASSLSGGAETQYF,TGTGCCAGCAGTTTATCGGGGGGGGCGGAGACCCAGTACTTC
NA,NA,TRBJ2-5,TRBV11-3,CASSVFQETQYF,TGTGCCAGTTCTGTGTTCCAAGAGACCCAGTACTTC
NA,NA,TRBJ1-4,TRBV6-1,CASRIQPTNEKLFF,TGTGCCAGCAGGATACAGCCAACTAATGAAAAACTGTTTTTT
NA,NA,TRBJ2-7,TRBV15,CATSSQDKITYEQYF,TGTGCCACCAGCAGCCAGGACAAAATTACCTACGAGCAGTACTTC
NA,TRBD1,TRBJ1-1,TRBV5-1,CASSGGGQGVTEAFF,TGCGCCAGCAGCGGGGGGGGACAGGGAGTAACTGAAGCTTTCTTT
NA,TRBD1,TRBJ1-2,TRBV6-4,CASSDRGQGLGGYTF,TGTGCCAGCAGTGACCGTGGACAGGGCCTCGGCGGCTACACCTTC
NA,TRBD2,TRBJ2-3,TRBV4-1,CASSQGGLAGRADTQYF,TGCGCCAGCAGTCAAGGAGGACTAGCGGGACGGGCAGATACGCAGTATTTT
NA,NA,TRBJ2-7,TRBV27,CASSWGSAYEQYF,TGTGCCAGCAGTTGGGGCAGCGCCTACGAGCAGTACTTC
NA,TRBD1,TRBJ2-3,TRBV19,CASSRDRGPITDTQYF,TGTGCCAGTAGTAGGGACAGGGGGCCTATCACAGATACGCAGTATTTT
NA,NA,TRBJ2-7,TRBV14,CASSERYYEQYF,TGTGCCAGCAGCGAGCGGTATTACGAGCAGTACTTC
NA,NA,TRBJ1-1,TRBV5-4,CASSYGTYTEAFF,TGTGCCAGCAGCTACGGGACATACACTGAAGCTTTCTTT
once,NA,TRBJ1-5,TRBV28,CASSLMVAGNSNQPQHF,TGTGCCAGCAGTTTAATGGTGGCAGGGAATAGCAATCAGCCCCAGCATTTT
NA,TRBD2,TRBJ2-3,TRBV4-1,CASSQDPGRGPDTQYF,TGCGCCAGCAGCCAAGATCCCGGGAGGGGCCCAGATACGCAGTATTTT
few,NA,TRBJ1-1,TRBV27,CASSLSTRNTEAFF,TGTGCCAGCAGTTTATCAACACGTAACACTGAAGCTTTCTTT